The clone carrying this T cell receptor beta chain was detected many times. No antigen is known for it. The source material, RNA transcripts, was used to amplify TCR beta CDR3 regions. First-round RT-PCR targeting the TCR CDR3 was performed with the HTBI primer set. From the multiplex PCR reads, TCRdb called clonotypes with MiXCR, one entry per CDR3 protein. The sample has around 690,000 distinct CDR3 sequences, around a sixth seen once. The data are from a study of T cells in Graves' hyperthyroidism and ophthalmopathy. Study results and caveats: Ophthalmopathy cases were set apart from stable hyperthyroidism by a 13 V-J model.

Lactation, pregnancy, other autoimmune disease or uncontrolled infection led to exclusion of patients. CDR3 size: 13 residues. Trimming left V 6 bases short and J 4 bases short, with 12 bases between. From germline, CDR1 is SNHLY and CDR2 FYNNEI. V gene TRBV2 combines with J gene TRBJ1-2, with D possibly matching TRBD1 (5 bases). The TCR sequence derives from a man in his fifties with Graves' hyperthyroidism. Source material: blood. DNA for the CDR3: TGTGCCAGCAGAGGCAGGGACGCCTATGGCTACACCTTC. Encoded protein: CASRGRDAYGYTF. The full variable domain, with the rest looked up from reference TRBV2 and TRBJ1-2, is EPEVTQTPSHQVTQMGQEVILRCVPISNHLYFYWYRQILGQKVEFLVSFYNNEISEKSEIFDDQFSVERPDGSNFTLKIRSTKLEDSAMYFCASRGRDAYGYTFGSGTRLTVV.